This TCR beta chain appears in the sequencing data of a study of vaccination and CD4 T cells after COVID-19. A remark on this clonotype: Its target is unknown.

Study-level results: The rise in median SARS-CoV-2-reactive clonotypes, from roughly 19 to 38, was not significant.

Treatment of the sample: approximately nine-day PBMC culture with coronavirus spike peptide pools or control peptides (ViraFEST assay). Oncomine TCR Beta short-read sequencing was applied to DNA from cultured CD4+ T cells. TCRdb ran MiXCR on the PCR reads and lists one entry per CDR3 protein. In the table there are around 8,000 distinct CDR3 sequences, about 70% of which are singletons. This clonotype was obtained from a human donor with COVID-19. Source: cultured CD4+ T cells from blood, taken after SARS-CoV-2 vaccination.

The CDR3 loop is CASSDWGGQPQHF. The CDR3 DNA follows: TGTGCCAGCAGTGATTGGGGCGGCCAGCCCCAGCATTTT. The chain is built from TRBV6-1 and TRBJ1-5; D may be TRBD1 (5 bases). Germline assignment: CDR1 MNHNS and CDR2 SASEGT. The germline V and J ends were trimmed by 3 bases and 7 bases, with 10 bases remaining between them. This CDR3 has 13 residues.